These T cell receptor beta chains were read from a single sample in a study of T cell repertoires in cytomegalovirus infection. Their cognate antigens are unknown. TCRdb reprocessed the reads via MiXCR and lists one record per CDR3 protein. The table has approximately 150,000 distinct CDR3 sequences, roughly a fifth seen once; the top ten hold 25%. This specimen was CD8+ T cells from cultured PBMCs, taken from culture after CMV antigen stimulation. These receptors all stem from a human donor in good health (CMV status not recorded). Some clones in this sample may be carry-over from other donors' samples. CDR3s include the opening cysteine and the closing phenylalanine or tryptophan. D genes are given only for firm matches. A row's size may be missing; if present it is once, few, many or a size class.

d_gene: TRBD1
abundance: few
v_gene: TRBV7-6
j_gene: TRBJ2-2
CDR3nt: TGTGCCAGCAGCCTGAACAGGGGGCAGGCCGGGGAGCTGTTTTTT
CDR3aa: CASSLNRGQAGELFF

d_gene: TRBD1
abundance: few
v_gene: TRBV27
j_gene: TRBJ1-5
CDR3nt: TGTGCCAGCAGTTTATTTCAGGGGGACGATTTCAATCAGCCCCAGCATTTT
CDR3aa: CASSLFQGDDFNQPQHF

d_gene: TRBD1
abundance: -
v_gene: TRBV27
j_gene: TRBJ1-2
CDR3nt: TGTGCCAGCAGTCCCGGGACAGGGAGGCACTATGGCTACACCTTC
CDR3aa: CASSPGTGRHYGYTF

d_gene: TRBD1
abundance: -
v_gene: TRBV19
j_gene: TRBJ1-1
CDR3nt: TGTGCCAGTAGCAACCTCAGGGGGCTGAACACTGAAGCTTTCTTT
CDR3aa: CASSNLRGLNTEAFF

d_gene: TRBD1
abundance: -
v_gene: TRBV23-1
j_gene: TRBJ2-7
CDR3nt: TGCGCCAGCAGTCAATCGTTCCCCCATAGGGACAGACTCGCCTACGAGCAGTACTTC
CDR3aa: CASSQSFPHRDRLAYEQYF

d_gene: -
abundance: -
v_gene: TRBV7-9
j_gene: TRBJ2-6
CDR3nt: TGTGCCAGCAGCTCCCCCCCGGCTGGGGCCAACGTCCTGACTTTC
CDR3aa: CASSSPPAGANVLTF

d_gene: -
abundance: once
v_gene: TRBV7-6
j_gene: TRBJ2-3
CDR3nt: TGTGCCAGCAGCTTAGAAGTGGCGGGGTTAGATACGCAGTATTTT
CDR3aa: CASSLEVAGLDTQYF

d_gene: TRBD1
abundance: few
v_gene: TRBV6-2/TRBV6-3
j_gene: TRBJ2-3
CDR3nt: TGTGCCAGCAGTTACCCGAGGACAGGGGGAGATACGCAGTATTTT
CDR3aa: CASSYPRTGGDTQYF

d_gene: -
abundance: -
v_gene: TRBV27
j_gene: TRBJ2-2
CDR3nt: TGTGCCAGCAGTTCCCAGACCGGGGAGCTGTTTTTT
CDR3aa: CASSSQTGELFF

d_gene: TRBD2
abundance: -
v_gene: TRBV7-4
j_gene: TRBJ2-3
CDR3nt: TGTGCCAACCCTGGGCGGGAGGGCACAGATACGCAGTATTTT
CDR3aa: CANPGREGTDTQYF

d_gene: -
abundance: -
v_gene: TRBV7-3
j_gene: TRBJ2-3
CDR3nt: TGTGCCAGCAGCTTAAGCGTAGCGGATACGCAGTATTTT
CDR3aa: CASSLSVADTQYF

d_gene: -
abundance: -
v_gene: TRBV4-3
j_gene: TRBJ1-1
CDR3nt: TGCGCCAGCAGCCAAGTCACAGTCACTGAAGCTTTCTTT
CDR3aa: CASSQVTVTEAFF

d_gene: -
abundance: many
v_gene: TRBV7-2
j_gene: TRBJ2-7
CDR3nt: TGTGCCAGCAGCTTAGAGTACAGTAACCGTAGGGAGCAGTACTTC
CDR3aa: CASSLEYSNRREQYF

d_gene: TRBD2
abundance: -
v_gene: TRBV4-1
j_gene: TRBJ2-7
CDR3nt: TGCGCCAGCAGCCAAGATTACGGGGGGGCTATGCAGTACTTC
CDR3aa: CASSQDYGGAMQYF

d_gene: -
abundance: -
v_gene: TRBV6-1
j_gene: TRBJ1-1
CDR3nt: TGTGCCAGCAGTCTTGCAGGGCCACCTGATGGGAACACTGAAGCTTTCTTT
CDR3aa: CASSLAGPPDGNTEAFF

d_gene: -
abundance: -
v_gene: TRBV25-1
j_gene: TRBJ1-1
CDR3nt: TGTGCCAGCACCCGGGACAAGAACACTGAAGCTTTCTTT
CDR3aa: CASTRDKNTEAFF

d_gene: TRBD1
abundance: -
v_gene: TRBV6-1
j_gene: TRBJ2-7
CDR3nt: TGTGCCAGCAGTGAAATGGACAGGGCATCCTACGAGCAGTACTTC
CDR3aa: CASSEMDRASYEQYF

d_gene: TRBD1
abundance: -
v_gene: TRBV7-2
j_gene: TRBJ2-5
CDR3nt: TGTGCCAGCAGCTTGTGGGACAGAACCCAAGAGACCCAGTACTTC
CDR3aa: CASSLWDRTQETQYF

d_gene: -
abundance: -
v_gene: TRBV2
j_gene: TRBJ2-7
CDR3nt: TGTGCCAGCAGTGGACGTAGCTCCTACGAGCAGTACTTC
CDR3aa: CASSGRSSYEQYF

d_gene: TRBD1
abundance: -
v_gene: TRBV10-3
j_gene: TRBJ2-2
CDR3nt: TGTGCCATCAGTGCACCCGGGACAGGGAGCACCGGGGAGCTGTTTTTT
CDR3aa: CAISAPGTGSTGELFF

d_gene: TRBD1
abundance: -
v_gene: TRBV27
j_gene: TRBJ2-1
CDR3nt: TGTGCCAGCAGTTTACGCGGACAGGCCAATGAGCAGTTCTTC
CDR3aa: CASSLRGQANEQFF

d_gene: -
abundance: few
v_gene: TRBV7-9
j_gene: TRBJ2-7
CDR3nt: TGTGCCAGCACGTACAGTTTGGACGAGCAGTACTTC
CDR3aa: CASTYSLDEQYF

d_gene: TRBD1
abundance: -
v_gene: TRBV12-3/TRBV12-4
j_gene: TRBJ2-5
CDR3nt: TGTGCCAGCAGTTTCAGGGGGAAATTGGTAGAGACCCAGTACTTC
CDR3aa: CASSFRGKLVETQYF

d_gene: -
abundance: -
v_gene: TRBV11-2
j_gene: TRBJ2-2
CDR3nt: TGTGCCAGCAGCTTAAGAGTTGAGGCGTGGAACACCGGGGAGCTGTTTTTT
CDR3aa: CASSLRVEAWNTGELFF

d_gene: -
abundance: -
v_gene: TRBV6-5
j_gene: TRBJ2-2
CDR3nt: TGTGCCAGCAGTTACTCGAGCGGCGGGCCGGGGGAGCTGTTTTTT
CDR3aa: CASSYSSGGPGELFF

d_gene: -
abundance: few
v_gene: TRBV7-9
j_gene: TRBJ2-5
CDR3nt: TGTGCCAGCAGCTTAGATCAGGGTTCAGAGACCCAGTACTTC
CDR3aa: CASSLDQGSETQYF